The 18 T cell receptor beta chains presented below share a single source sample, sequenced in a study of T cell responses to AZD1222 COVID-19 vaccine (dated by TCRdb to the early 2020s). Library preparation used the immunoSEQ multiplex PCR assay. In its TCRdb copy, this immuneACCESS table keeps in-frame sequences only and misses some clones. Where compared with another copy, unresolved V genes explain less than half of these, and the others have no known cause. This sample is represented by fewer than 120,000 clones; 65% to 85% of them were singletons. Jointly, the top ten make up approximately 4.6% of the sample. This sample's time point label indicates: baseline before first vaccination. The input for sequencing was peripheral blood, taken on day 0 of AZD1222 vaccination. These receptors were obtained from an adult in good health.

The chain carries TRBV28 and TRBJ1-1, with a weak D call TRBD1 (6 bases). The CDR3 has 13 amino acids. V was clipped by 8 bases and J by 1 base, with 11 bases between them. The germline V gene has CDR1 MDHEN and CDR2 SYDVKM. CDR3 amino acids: CASGQTPNTEAFF. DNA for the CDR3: TGTGCCAGCGGACAGACCCCGAACACTGAAGCTTTCTTT.

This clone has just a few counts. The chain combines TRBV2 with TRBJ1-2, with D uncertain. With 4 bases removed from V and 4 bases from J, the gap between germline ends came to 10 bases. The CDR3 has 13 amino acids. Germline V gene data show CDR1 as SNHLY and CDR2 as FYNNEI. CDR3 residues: CASSAPRVYGYTF. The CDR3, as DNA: TGTGCCAGCAGTGCCCCACGCGTCTATGGCTACACCTTC.

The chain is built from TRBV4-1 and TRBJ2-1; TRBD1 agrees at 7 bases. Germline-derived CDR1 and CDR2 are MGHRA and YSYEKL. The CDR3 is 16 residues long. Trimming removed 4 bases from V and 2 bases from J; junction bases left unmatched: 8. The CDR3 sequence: CASSRSGQSAYNEQFF. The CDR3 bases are TGCGCCAGCAGCCGCTCGGGACAGAGCGCCTACAATGAGCAGTTCTTC.

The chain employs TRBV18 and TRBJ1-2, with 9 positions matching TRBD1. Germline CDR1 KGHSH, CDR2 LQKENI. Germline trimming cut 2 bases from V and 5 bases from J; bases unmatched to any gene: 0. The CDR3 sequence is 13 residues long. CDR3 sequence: CASSPGTGYGYTF. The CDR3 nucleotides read TGTGCCAGCTCACCAGGGACAGGGTATGGCTACACCTTC.

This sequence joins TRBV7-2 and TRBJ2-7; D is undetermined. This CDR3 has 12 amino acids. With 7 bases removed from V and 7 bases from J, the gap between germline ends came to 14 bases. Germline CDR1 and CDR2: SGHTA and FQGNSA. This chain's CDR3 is CASTPGGGEQYF. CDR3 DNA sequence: TGTGCCAGCACCCCCGGCGGTGGTGAGCAGTACTTC.

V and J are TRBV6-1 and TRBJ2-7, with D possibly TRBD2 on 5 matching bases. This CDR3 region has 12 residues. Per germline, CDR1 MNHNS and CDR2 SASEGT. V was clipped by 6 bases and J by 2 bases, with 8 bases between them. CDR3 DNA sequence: TGTGCCAGCAGGCCCGGGACCTACGAGCAGTACTTC. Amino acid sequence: CASRPGTYEQYF.

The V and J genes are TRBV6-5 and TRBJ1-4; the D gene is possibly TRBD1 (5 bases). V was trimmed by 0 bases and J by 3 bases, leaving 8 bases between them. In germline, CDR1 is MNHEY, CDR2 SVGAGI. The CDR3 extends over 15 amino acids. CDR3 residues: CASSYSQGANEKLFF. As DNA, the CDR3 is TGTGCCAGCAGTTACTCTCAAGGGGCTAATGAAAAACTGTTTTTT.

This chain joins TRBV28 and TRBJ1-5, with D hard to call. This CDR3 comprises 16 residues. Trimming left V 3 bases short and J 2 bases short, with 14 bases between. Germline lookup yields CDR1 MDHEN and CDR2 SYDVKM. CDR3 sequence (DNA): TGTGCCAGCAGTTTTCGAGGGAGAAGGGGCAATCAGCCCCAGCATTTT. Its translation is CASSFRGRRGNQPQHF. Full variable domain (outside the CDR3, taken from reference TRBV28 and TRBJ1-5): DVKVTQSSRYLVKRTGEKVFLECVQDMDHENMFWYRQDPGLGLRLIYFSYDVKMKEKGDIPEGYSVSREKKERFSLILESASTNQTSMYLCASSFRGRRGNQPQHFGDGTRLSIL.

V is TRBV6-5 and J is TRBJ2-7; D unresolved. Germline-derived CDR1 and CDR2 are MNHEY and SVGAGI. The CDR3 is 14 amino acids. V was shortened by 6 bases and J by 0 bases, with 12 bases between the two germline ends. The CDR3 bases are TGTGCCAGCAGCCTCAAGGCGTCCTCCTACGAGCAGTACTTC. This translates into CASSLKASSYEQYF.

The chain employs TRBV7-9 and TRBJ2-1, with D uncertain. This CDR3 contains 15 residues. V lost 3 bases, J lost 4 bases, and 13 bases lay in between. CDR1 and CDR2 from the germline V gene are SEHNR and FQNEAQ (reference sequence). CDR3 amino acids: CASSFGNGKYNEQFF. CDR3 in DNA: TGTGCCAGCAGCTTCGGCAATGGCAAGTACAATGAGCAGTTCTTC.

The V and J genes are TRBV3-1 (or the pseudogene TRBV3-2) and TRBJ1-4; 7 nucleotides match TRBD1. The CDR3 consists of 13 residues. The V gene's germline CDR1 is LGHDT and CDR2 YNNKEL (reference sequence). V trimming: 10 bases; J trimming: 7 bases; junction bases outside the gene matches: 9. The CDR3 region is CATSDRVGEKLFF. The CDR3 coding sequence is TGTGCCACCTCCGACAGGGTCGGTGAAAAACTGTTTTTT.

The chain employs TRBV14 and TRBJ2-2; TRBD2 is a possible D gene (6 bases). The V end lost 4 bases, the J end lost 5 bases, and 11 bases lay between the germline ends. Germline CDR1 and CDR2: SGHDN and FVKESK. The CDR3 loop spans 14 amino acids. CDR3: CASSPNSGTGELFF. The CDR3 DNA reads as TGTGCCAGCAGCCCGAATAGCGGTACCGGGGAGCTGTTTTTT. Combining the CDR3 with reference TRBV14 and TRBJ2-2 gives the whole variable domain EAGVTQFPSHSVIEKGQTVTLRCDPISGHDNLYWYRRVMGKEIKFLLHFVKESKQDESGMPNNRFLAERTGGTYSTLKVQPAELEDSGVYFCASSPNSGTGELFFGEGSRLTVL.

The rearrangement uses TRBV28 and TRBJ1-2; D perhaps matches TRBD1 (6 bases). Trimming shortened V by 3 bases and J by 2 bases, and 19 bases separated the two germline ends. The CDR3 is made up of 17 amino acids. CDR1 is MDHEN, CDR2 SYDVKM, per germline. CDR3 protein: CASSLGLGRGQNYGYTF. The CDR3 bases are TGTGCCAGCAGTTTGGGATTGGGTCGGGGGCAAAACTATGGCTACACCTTC.

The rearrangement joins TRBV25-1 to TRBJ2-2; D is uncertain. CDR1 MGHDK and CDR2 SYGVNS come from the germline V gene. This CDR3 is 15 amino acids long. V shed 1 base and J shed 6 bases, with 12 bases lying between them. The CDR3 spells CASSESLSTAGELFF. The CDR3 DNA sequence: TGTGCCAGCAGTGAATCTCTTTCCACAGCCGGGGAGCTGTTTTTT.

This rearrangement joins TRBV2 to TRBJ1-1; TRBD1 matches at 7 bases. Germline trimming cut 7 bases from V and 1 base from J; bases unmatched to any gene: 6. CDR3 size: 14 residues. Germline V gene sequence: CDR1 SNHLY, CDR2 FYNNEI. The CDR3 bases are TGTGCCAGCATTACACAGGGGAGGAACACTGAAGCTTTCTTT. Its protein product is CASITQGRNTEAFF.

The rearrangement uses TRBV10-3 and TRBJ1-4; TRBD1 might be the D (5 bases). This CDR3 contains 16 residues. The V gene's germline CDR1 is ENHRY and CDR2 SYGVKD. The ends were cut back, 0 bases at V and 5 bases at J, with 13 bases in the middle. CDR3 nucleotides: TGTGCCATCAGTGAGTCCCAGACTAGGGGAAATGAAAAACTGTTTTTT. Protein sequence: CAISESQTRGNEKLFF.

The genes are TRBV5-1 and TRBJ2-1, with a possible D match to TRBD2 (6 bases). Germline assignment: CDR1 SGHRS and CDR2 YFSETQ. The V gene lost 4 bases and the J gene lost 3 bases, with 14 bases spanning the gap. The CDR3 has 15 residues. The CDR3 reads CASSLERVIYNEQFF. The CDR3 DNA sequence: TGCGCCAGCAGCCTCGAGCGGGTTATCTACAATGAGCAGTTCTTC.

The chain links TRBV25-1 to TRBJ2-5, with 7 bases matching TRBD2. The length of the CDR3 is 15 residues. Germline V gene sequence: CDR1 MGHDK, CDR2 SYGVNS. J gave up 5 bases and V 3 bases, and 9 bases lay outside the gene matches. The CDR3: CASSDPATAGETQYF. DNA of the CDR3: TGTGCCAGCAGTGACCCGGCGACAGCGGGGGAGACCCAGTACTTC.